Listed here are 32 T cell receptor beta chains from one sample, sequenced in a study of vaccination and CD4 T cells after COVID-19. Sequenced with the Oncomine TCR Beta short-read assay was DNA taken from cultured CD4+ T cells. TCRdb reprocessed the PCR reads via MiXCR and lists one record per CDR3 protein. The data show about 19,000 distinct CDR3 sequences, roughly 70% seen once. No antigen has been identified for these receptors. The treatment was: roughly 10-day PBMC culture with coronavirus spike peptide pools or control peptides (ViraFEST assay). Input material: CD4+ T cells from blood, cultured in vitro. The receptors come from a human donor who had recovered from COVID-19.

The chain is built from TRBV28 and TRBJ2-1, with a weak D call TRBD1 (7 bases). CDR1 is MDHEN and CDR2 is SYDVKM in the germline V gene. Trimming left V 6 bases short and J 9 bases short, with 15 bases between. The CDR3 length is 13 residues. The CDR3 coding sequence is TGTGCCAGCAGGGAGGGGGCATTTGGTGAGCAGTTCTTC. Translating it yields CASREGAFGEQFF.

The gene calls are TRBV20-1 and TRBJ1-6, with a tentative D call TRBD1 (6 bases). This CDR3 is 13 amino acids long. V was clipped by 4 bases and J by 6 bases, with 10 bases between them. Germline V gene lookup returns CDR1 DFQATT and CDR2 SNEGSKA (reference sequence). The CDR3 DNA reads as TGCAGTGCTAAAACAGGGACTAATTCACCCCTCCACTTT. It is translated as CSAKTGTNSPLHF.

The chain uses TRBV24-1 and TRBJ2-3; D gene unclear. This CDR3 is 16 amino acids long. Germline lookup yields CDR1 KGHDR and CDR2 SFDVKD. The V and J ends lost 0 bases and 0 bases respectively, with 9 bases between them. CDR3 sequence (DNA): TGTGCCACCAGTGATTTGCAGGCGATCAGCACAGATACGCAGTATTTT. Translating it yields CATSDLQAISTDTQYF.

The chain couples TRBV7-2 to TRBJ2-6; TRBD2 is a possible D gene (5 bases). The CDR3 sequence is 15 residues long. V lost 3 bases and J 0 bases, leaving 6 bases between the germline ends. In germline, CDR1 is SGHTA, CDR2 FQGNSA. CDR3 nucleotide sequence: TGTGCCAGCAGCTTTCTAGCCTCTGGGGCCAACGTCCTGACTTTC. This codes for CASSFLASGANVLTF.

CDR3 protein: CSVELRVSNEQFF. In DNA, the CDR3 is TGCAGCGTTGAATTGCGTGTGTCCAATGAGCAGTTCTTC. V usage is TRBV29-1 and J usage is TRBJ2-1; D gene ambiguous. This CDR3 is 13 amino acids long. CDR1 SQVTM and CDR2 ANQGSEA come from the germline V gene. The ends were cut back, 2 bases at V and 6 bases at J, with 11 bases in the middle.

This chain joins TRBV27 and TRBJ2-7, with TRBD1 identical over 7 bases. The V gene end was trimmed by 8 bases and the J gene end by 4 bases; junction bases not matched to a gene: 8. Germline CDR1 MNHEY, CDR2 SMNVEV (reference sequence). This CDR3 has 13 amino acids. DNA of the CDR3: TGTGCCAGCGGCGACAGGGTATCGTACGAGCAGTACTTC. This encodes CASGDRVSYEQYF.

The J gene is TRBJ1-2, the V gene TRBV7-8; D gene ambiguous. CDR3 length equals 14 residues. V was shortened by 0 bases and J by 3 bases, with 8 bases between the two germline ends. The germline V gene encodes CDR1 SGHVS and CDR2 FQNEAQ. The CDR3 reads CASSLAYAHYGYTF. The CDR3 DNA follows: TGTGCCAGCAGCTTAGCCTATGCCCACTATGGCTACACCTTC.

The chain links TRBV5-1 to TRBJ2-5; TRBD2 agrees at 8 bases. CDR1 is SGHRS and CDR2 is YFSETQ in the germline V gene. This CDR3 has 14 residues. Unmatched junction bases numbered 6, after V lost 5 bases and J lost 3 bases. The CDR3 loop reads CASRIGRAEETQYF. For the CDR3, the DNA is TGCGCCAGCAGGATCGGGAGGGCCGAAGAGACCCAGTACTTC.

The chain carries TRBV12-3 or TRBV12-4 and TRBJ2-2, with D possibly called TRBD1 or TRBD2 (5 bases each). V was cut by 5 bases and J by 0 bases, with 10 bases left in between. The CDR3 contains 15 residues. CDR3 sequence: CASSLLGANTGELFF. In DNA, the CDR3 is TGTGCCAGCAGTCTCTTGGGGGCGAACACCGGGGAGCTGTTTTTT.

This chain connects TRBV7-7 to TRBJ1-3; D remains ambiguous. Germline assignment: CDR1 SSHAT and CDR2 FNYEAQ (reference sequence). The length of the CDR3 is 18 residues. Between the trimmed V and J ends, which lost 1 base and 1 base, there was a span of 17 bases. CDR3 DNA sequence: TGTGCCAGCAGCTTAGAAAGTGGGAGTGGGAGGTCTGGAAACACCATATATTTT. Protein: CASSLESGSGRSGNTIYF.

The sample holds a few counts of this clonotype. CDR3 DNA sequence: TGCAGTGCACAGAGGGGACTTTCCACAGATACGCAGTATTTT. Amino acids: CSAQRGLSTDTQYF. The chain joins TRBV20-1 to TRBJ2-3; D is possibly TRBD2 (6 bases). This CDR3 spans 14 amino acids. Germline CDR1 and CDR2: DFQATT and SNEGSKA (reference sequence). Deletions cut 6 bases from V and 2 bases from J, with 15 bases between.

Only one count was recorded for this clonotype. CDR3 sequence: CASSVELSSSYEQYF. The DNA of the CDR3 is TGTGCCAGCAGTGTGGAACTCTCGAGCTCCTACGAGCAGTACTTC. The chain recombines TRBV6-1 with TRBJ2-7; the D is unclear. The germline V and J ends were trimmed by 4 bases and 0 bases, with 13 bases remaining between them. CDR1 is MNHNS and CDR2 is SASEGT in the germline V gene. The CDR3 contains 15 residues.

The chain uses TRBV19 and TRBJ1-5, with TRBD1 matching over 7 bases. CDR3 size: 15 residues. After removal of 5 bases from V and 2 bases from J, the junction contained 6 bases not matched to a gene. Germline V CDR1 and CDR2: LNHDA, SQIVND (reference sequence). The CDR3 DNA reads TGTGCCAGTAGTCCACAGGGGCGTGGCAATCAGCCCCAGCATTTT. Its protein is CASSPQGRGNQPQHF.

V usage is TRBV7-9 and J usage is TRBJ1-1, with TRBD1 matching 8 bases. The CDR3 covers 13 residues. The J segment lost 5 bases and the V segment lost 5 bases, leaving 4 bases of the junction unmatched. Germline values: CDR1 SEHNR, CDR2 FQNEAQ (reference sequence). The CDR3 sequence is CASSPDRVTEAFF. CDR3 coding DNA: TGTGCCAGCAGCCCGGACAGGGTGACTGAAGCTTTCTTT.

The CDR3 reads CASSKLQNSNQPQHF. The CDR3 DNA reads TGTGCCAGCAGTAAACTCCAGAATAGCAATCAGCCCCAGCATTTT. The chain has TRBV6-1 and TRBJ1-5; D uncertain. This CDR3 spans 15 amino acids. From germline, CDR1 is MNHNS and CDR2 SASEGT. Trimming cost V 5 bases and J 0 bases, with 11 bases left between them.

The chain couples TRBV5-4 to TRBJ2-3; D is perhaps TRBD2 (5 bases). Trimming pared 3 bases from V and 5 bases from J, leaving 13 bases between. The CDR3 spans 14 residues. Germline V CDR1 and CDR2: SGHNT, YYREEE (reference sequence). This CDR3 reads CASSSDSGRDTQYF. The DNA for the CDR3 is TGTGCCAGCAGCTCGGACTCCGGAAGAGATACGCAGTATTTT.

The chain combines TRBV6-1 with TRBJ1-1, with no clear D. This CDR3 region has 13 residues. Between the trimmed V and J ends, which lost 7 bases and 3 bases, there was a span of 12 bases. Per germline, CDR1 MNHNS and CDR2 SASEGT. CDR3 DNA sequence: TGTGCCAGCACCCGAAGTTGGGACACTGAAGCTTTCTTT. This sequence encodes CASTRSWDTEAFF.

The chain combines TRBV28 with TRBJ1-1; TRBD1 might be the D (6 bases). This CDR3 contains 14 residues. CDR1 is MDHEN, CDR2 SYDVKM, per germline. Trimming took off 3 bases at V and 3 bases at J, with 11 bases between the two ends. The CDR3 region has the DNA TGTGCCAGCAGTTTTGGGGGGCCGGACACTGAAGCTTTCTTT. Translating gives CASSFGGPDTEAFF.

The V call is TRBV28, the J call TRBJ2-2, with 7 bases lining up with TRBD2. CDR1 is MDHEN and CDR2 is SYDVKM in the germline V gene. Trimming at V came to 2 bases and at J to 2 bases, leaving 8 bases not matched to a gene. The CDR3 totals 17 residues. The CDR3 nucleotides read TGTGCCAGCAGTTTAGGATGGGGGGGTGGAAACACCGGGGAGCTGTTTTTT. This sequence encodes CASSLGWGGGNTGELFF.

The CDR3 here is CASSLLDYQETQYF. The CDR3 DNA reads as TGTGCCAGCAGTTTACTGGACTACCAAGAGACCCAGTACTTC. The chain combines TRBV28 with TRBJ2-5; perhaps TRBD2 as D (5 bases). The length of the CDR3 is 14 residues. The V end lost 2 bases, the J end lost 0 bases, and 7 bases lay between the germline ends. The germline V gene has CDR1 MDHEN and CDR2 SYDVKM.

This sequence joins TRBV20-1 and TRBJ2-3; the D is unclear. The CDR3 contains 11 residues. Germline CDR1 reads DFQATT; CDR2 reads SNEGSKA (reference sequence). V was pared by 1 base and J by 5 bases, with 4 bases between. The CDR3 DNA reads TGCAGTGCTAGAGTACGAGATACGCAGTATTTT. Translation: CSARVRDTQYF.

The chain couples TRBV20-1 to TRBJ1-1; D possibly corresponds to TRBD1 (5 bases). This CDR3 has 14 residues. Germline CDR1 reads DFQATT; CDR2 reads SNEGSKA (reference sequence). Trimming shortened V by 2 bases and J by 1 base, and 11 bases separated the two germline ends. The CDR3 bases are TGCAGTGCTAGATATCACGGGGGGAACACTGAAGCTTTCTTT. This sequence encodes CSARYHGGNTEAFF.

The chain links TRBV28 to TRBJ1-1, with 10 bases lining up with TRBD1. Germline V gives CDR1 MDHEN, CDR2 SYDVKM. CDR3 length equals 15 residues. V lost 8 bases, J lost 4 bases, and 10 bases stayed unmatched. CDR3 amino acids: CASGRQGAHSTEAFF. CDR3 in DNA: TGTGCCAGCGGCAGACAGGGGGCGCACTCCACTGAAGCTTTCTTT. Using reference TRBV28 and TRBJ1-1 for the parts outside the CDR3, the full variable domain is DVKVTQSSRYLVKRTGEKVFLECVQDMDHENMFWYRQDPGLGLRLIYFSYDVKMKEKGDIPEGYSVSREKKERFSLILESASTNQTSMYLCASGRQGAHSTEAFFGQGTRLTVV.

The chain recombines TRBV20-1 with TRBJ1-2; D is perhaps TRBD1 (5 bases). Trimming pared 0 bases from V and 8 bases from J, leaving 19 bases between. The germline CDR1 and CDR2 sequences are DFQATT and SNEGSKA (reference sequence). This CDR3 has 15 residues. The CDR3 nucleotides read TGCAGTGCTAGAGATCAAGTTATCGGGGGTTGGGGCTACACCTTC. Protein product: CSARDQVIGGWGYTF.

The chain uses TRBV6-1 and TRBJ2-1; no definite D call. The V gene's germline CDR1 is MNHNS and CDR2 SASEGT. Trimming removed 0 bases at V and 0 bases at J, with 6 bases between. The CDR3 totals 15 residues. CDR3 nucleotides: TGTGCCAGCAGTGAAGCGGGATACTCCTACAATGAGCAGTTCTTC. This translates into CASSEAGYSYNEQFF.

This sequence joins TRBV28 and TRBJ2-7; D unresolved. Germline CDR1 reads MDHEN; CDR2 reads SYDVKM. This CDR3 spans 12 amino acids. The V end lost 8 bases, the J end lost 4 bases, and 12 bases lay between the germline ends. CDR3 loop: CASSGVSYEQYF. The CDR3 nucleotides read TGTGCCAGCTCTGGGGTCTCGTACGAGCAGTACTTC.

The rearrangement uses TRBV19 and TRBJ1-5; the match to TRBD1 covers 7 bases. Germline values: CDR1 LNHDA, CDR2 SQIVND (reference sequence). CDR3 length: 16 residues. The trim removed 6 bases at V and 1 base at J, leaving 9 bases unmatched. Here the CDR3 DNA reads TGTGCCAGTAGGTATACAGGGGCCAGGAGCAATCAGCCCCAGCATTTT. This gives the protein CASRYTGARSNQPQHF.

The CDR3 region is CATSDFLGGRGETQYF. CDR3 in DNA: TGTGCCACCAGTGATTTTCTGGGCGGGAGAGGAGAGACCCAGTACTTC. V is TRBV24-1 and J is TRBJ2-5; 7 nucleotides match TRBD2. Germline V gives CDR1 KGHDR, CDR2 SFDVKD. Unmatched junction bases numbered 8, after V lost 1 base and J lost 4 bases. This CDR3 region has 16 residues.

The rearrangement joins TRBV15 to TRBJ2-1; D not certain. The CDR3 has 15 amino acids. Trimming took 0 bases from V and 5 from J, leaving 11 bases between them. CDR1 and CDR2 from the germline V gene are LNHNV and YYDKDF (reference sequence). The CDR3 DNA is TGTGCCACCAGCAGAGACGCGGTCCGTAACAATGAGCAGTTCTTC. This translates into CATSRDAVRNNEQFF.

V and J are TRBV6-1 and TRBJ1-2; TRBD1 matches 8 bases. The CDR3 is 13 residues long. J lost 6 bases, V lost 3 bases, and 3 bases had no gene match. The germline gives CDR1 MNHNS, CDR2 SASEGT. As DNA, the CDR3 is TGTGCCAGCAGTGACCAGGGGGCGAATGGCTACACCTTC. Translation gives CASSDQGANGYTF.

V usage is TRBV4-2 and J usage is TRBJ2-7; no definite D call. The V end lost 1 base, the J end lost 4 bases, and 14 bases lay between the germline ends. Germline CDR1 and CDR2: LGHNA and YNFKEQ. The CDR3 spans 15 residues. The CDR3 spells CASSQAVGSLYEQYF. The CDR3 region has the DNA TGTGCCAGCAGCCAAGCGGTCGGCAGCCTGTACGAGCAGTACTTC.

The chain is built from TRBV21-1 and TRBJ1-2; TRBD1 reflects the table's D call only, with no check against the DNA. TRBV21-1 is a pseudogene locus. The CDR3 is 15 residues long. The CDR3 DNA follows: TGTGCCAGCAGCCCCCGGCGGGACAGGGTGGATGGCTACACCTTC. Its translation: CASSPRRDRVDGYTF.